Included here is one T cell receptor beta chain sequence, with context. The length of the CDR3 is 13 residues. With V trimmed by 7 bases and J by 9 bases, 9 bases remained unmatched. Germline loops: CDR1 MDHEN, CDR2 SYDVKM. The entry originates in a study of shared clonotypes between healthy human individuals. The run depth of the assay was deep. Only in-frame clones appear in the TCRdb table, and some are missing; sequencing was by immunoSEQ multiplex PCR. The table lists around 2.5 million clones, 93% of them singletons. This receptor was taken from a man aged 18-30 years in good health. Some clones in this sample may be carry-over from other donors' samples. This chain connects TRBV28 to TRBJ1-5; 7 nucleotides align to TRBD1. Sequencing was done on a sample of naive CD4+ T cells from PBMCs. Subset noted: CD45RA+ positively selected. The CDR3 reads CASMTGQPLPQHF. DNA of the CDR3: TGTGCCAGCATGACAGGGCAACCTCTGCCCCAGCATTTT. The complete variable domain, with remaining parts taken from reference TRBV28 and TRBJ1-5, reads DVKVTQSSRYLVKRTGEKVFLECVQDMDHENMFWYRQDPGLGLRLIYFSYDVKMKEKGDIPEGYSVSREKKERFSLILESASTNQTSMYLCASMTGQPLPQHFGDGTRLSIL.